This TCR beta chain was observed in a study of T cell changes during pregnancy in multiple sclerosis. The method was immunoSEQ multiplex PCR; TCRdb's version includes in-frame clones alone and lacks a portion of them. The sample lists roughly 29,000 clones, roughly 92% seen once, with 4.5% to 7% in the top ten. CDR1 and CDR2 from the germline V gene are SQVTM and ANQGSEA. The CDR3 runs 14 residues. The V end was cut by 7 bases, the J end by 4 bases, with 18 bases between. This receptor was obtained from a female donor with multiple sclerosis, enrolled in a pregnancy study. The chain couples TRBV29-1 to TRBJ2-3; TRBD1 might be the D (7 bases). The source material was CD8+ T cells from peripheral blood mononuclear cells, sampled before pregnancy. The CDR3 nucleotides read TGCAGCGCGGAAGGACAGGAGGGGGCAGATACGCAGTATTTT. Protein product: CSAEGQEGADTQYF.